What follows are 32 T cell receptor beta chains derived from one specimen sequenced in a study of Tregs in tolerant kidney transplant recipients. Sequenced by immunoSEQ multiplex PCR; TCRdb stores in-frame clones only, minus some. There are roughly 32,000 clones in the sample, with roughly 7.1% held by the top ten. The input for sequencing was CD8+ T cells from blood, taken before the transplant. Receptor source: a human donor who received a combined kidney and bone marrow transplant.

Of note for this clone: From the germline J gene comes the end of the CDR3, since the read stops 3 residues before it. V gene TRBV5-6 combines with J gene TRBJ1-2, with 7 positions matching TRBD1. The CDR3 extends over 15 amino acids. The ends lost 1 base at V and 4 bases at J; junction bases unmatched: 7. CDR1 and CDR2 (germline): SGHDT, YYEEEE. The DNA read from the CDR3 is TGTGCCAGCAGCTTGACGACAGGGTTATTCTATGGC. Translation: CASSLTTGLFYG. The full CDR3 protein is CASSLTTGLFYGYTF.

As to this clone: The read terminates 3 residues ahead of where the CDR3 ends, so the germline J gene completes it. The rearrangement uses TRBV7-8 and TRBJ1-2; D uncertain. CDR1 is SGHVS, CDR2 FQNEAQ, per germline. This CDR3 region has 14 residues. V lost 2 bases, J lost 3 bases, and 10 bases lay in between. CDR3 DNA (partial): TGTGCCAGCAGCTTAAGCGTAGGAGACTATGGC. It codes for CASSLSVGDYG. The entire CDR3 reads CASSLSVGDYGYTF. Using reference TRBV7-8 and TRBJ1-2 for the parts outside the CDR3, the full variable domain is GAGVSQSPRYKVAKRGQDVALRCDPISGHVSLFWYQQALGQGPEFLTYFQNEAQLDKSGLPSDRFFAERPEGSVSTLKIQRTQQEDSAVYLCASSLSVGDYGYTFGSGTRLTVV.

This CDR3 is CAWNQGYNQPQHF. The CDR3 bases that were read are TGTGCCTGGAACCAGGGGTACAATCAGCCC. V and J are TRBV30 and TRBJ1-5; TRBD1 is a possible D gene (6 bases). The sequence runs out 3 residues before the end of the CDR3; the remainder is reconstructed from the germline J gene. The CDR3 totals 13 residues. V was trimmed by 4 bases and J by 3 bases, leaving 10 bases between them. Per the germline V gene, CDR1 is GTSNPN and CDR2 is SVGIG (reference sequence).

About this clone: The CDR3 end lies 3 residues beyond the end of the read and is filled in from the germline J gene. The chain combines TRBV29-1 with TRBJ1-2, with D maybe TRBD1 (6 bases). CDR3 length: 13 residues. The V end was cut by 3 bases, the J end by 6 bases, with 14 bases between. Germline-derived CDR1 and CDR2 are SQVTM and ANQGSEA. The part of the CDR3 DNA that was read is TGCAGCGTTGATACCGGGACATACGATGGC. This gives the protein CSVDTGTYDG. The whole CDR3 region reads CSVDTGTYDGYTF.

Note on this clone: The observed sequence ends 3 residues before the CDR3 terminus, with the missing tail filled in from the germline J gene. The V and J genes are TRBV19 and TRBJ2-1; 8 bases align to TRBD1. V was pared by 3 bases and J by 8 bases, with 3 bases of the junction left unmatched. The germline CDR1 and CDR2 sequences are LNHDA and SQIVND (reference sequence). The CDR3 is 13 amino acids. CDR3 DNA, as far as it was read: TGTGCCAGTAGTATCCCAGGGGGCCATGAG. Protein: CASSIPGGHE. The whole CDR3 region reads CASSIPGGHEQFF.

In regard to this clone: With the read ending 3 residues before the CDR3 end, the germline J gene is used to fill in that end. J is TRBJ1-5 and V is TRBV7-9; D is possibly TRBD1 (5 bases). From germline, CDR1 is SEHNR and CDR2 FQNEAQ (reference sequence). This CDR3 has 12 amino acids. The V and J ends lost 9 bases and 3 bases respectively, with 9 bases between them. The sequenced CDR3 bases are TGTGCCAGTGGACAAATCAATCAGCCC. Translating it yields CASGQINQP. The whole CDR3 region reads CASGQINQPQHF.

Concerning this clone: The read comes to an end 3 residues before the CDR3 does, leaving the germline J gene to fill in the end. V and J are TRBV19 and TRBJ2-3; 8 nucleotides match TRBD2. The CDR3 runs 13 residues. V dropped 5 bases and J dropped 4; count of bases not matched to a gene: 2. Germline V gives CDR1 LNHDA, CDR2 SQIVND (reference sequence). This CDR3 reads CASSRGGPDTQYF. The CDR3 bases that were read are TGTGCCAGTAGTCGGGGGGGGCCAGATACG.

Of note for this clone: Read coverage stops 3 residues before the CDR3 terminus; the germline J gene supplies the remainder. This sequence joins TRBV2 and TRBJ2-5, with 13 positions matching TRBD2. Germline V gene sequence: CDR1 SNHLY, CDR2 FYNNEI. This CDR3 contains 18 residues. V shed 8 bases, J shed 5 bases, and the junction held 17 bases outside the gene matches. The DNA read from the CDR3 is TGTGCCAGCCAAGGACTAGCGGGAGTGGGGTATTTCGGGGAGACC. It translates to CASQGLAGVGYFGET. The CDR3 in full is CASQGLAGVGYFGETQYF. Full variable domain (remainder filled in from reference TRBV2 and TRBJ2-5): EPEVTQTPSHQVTQMGQEVILRCVPISNHLYFYWYRQILGQKVEFLVSFYNNEISEKSEIFDDQFSVERPDGSNFTLKIRSTKLEDSAMYFCASQGLAGVGYFGETQYFGPGTRLLVL.

CDR3: CASSELQITGELFF. CDR3 bases read: TGTGCCAGCAGTGAACTACAGATAACCGGGGAG. V and J are TRBV6-1 and TRBJ2-2; the D is unclear. The CDR3 end falls 3 residues outside the read, so it is completed with the germline J gene. The CDR3 spans 14 residues. Germline V gene data show CDR1 as MNHNS and CDR2 as SASEGT. The V end lost 2 bases, the J end lost 5 bases, and 9 bases lay between the germline ends.

On this clone: Coverage ceases 3 residues before the CDR3 finishes, and the germline J gene fills in the end. The J gene is TRBJ1-6, the V gene TRBV7-9; D perhaps matches TRBD1 (5 bases). Trimming pared 5 bases from V and 9 bases from J, leaving 11 bases between. CDR1 is SEHNR, CDR2 FQNEAQ, per germline (reference sequence). The CDR3 consists of 13 residues. CDR3 residues: CASSGGWVSPLHF. The part of the CDR3 DNA that was read is TGTGCCAGCAGCGGGGGGTGGGTTTCACCC.

A word on this clone: The observed sequence ends 3 residues before the CDR3 terminus, with the missing tail filled in from the germline J gene. The chain combines TRBV7-6 with TRBJ1-1; weak D call: TRBD1 (5 bases). V lost 1 base, J lost 1 base, and 10 bases lay in between. Germline CDR1 and CDR2: SGHVS and FNYEAQ. The CDR3 is 15 amino acids. This CDR3 reads CASSLGFGGNTEAFF. The DNA read from the CDR3 is TGTGCCAGCAGCTTAGGTTTCGGGGGGAACACTGAA.

As for this clone: The read stops 3 residues short of the end of the CDR3; the missing end is completed from the germline J gene. J is TRBJ2-2 and V is TRBV29-1, with no clear D. This CDR3 region has 11 residues. Trimming took 6 bases from V and 4 from J, leaving 6 bases between them. CDR1 is SQVTM, CDR2 ANQGSEA, per germline. The sequenced CDR3 bases are TGCAGCGTCCGGTCCACCGGGGAG. It translates to CSVRSTGE. The whole CDR3 reads CSVRSTGELFF.

With regard to this clone: From the germline J gene comes the end of the CDR3, since the read stops 3 residues before it. The chain couples TRBV7-9 to TRBJ2-1, with D maybe TRBD2 (7 bases). CDR3 length: 14 amino acids. Germline CDR1 is SEHNR and CDR2 is FQNEAQ (reference sequence). V gave up 8 bases and J gave up 9 bases, with 20 bases separating them. The covered CDR3 bases are TGTGCCAGCCCCTCGGGGGGCCCTAGCGTTGAG. This encodes CASPSGGPSVE. The entire CDR3 reads CASPSGGPSVEQFF.

Worth noting for this clone: The sequenced fragment ends 3 residues before the CDR3 boundary, so the rest is inferred from the germline J gene. V gene TRBV10-1 combines with J gene TRBJ2-2; 10 positions match TRBD2. Per germline, CDR1 WNHNN and CDR2 SYGVQD (reference sequence). The CDR3 spans 17 residues. The ends lost 2 bases at V and 4 bases at J; junction bases unmatched: 7. The sequenced part of the CDR3 DNA is TGCGCCAGCAGTGAGGCCTCTAGCGGGAGATTCACCGGGGAG. Amino acids: CASSEASSGRFTGE. The CDR3 in full is CASSEASSGRFTGELFF.

Remarks on this clone: The observed sequence ends 3 residues before the CDR3 terminus, with the missing tail filled in from the germline J gene. The chain carries TRBV19 and TRBJ1-6; 8 bases are a match to TRBD1. The J segment lost 6 bases and the V segment lost 5 bases, leaving 12 bases of the junction unmatched. CDR3 size: 17 residues. Per germline, CDR1 LNHDA and CDR2 SQIVND (reference sequence). CDR3 sequence: CASSALDRVASNSPLHF. Incomplete CDR3 DNA: TGTGCCAGTAGTGCCCTGGACAGGGTGGCCTCTAATTCACCC.

Turning to this clone: The CDR3 end is not reached by the read, which stops 3 residues before it; the germline J gene fills it in. This chain connects TRBV2 to TRBJ2-7; D is unresolved. Germline CDR1 SNHLY, CDR2 FYNNEI. Trimming took 2 bases from V and 4 from J, leaving 3 bases between them. CDR3 length: 11 amino acids. Here the CDR3 reads CASSEYYEQYF. The CDR3 DNA, read in part, is TGTGCCAGCAGTGAATATTACGAG.

A word on this clone: The read ends 3 residues early relative to the CDR3; the germline J gene fills the gap. The genes are TRBV7-8 and TRBJ2-7, with TRBD1 matching over 7 bases. The CDR3 runs to 14 residues. Germline trimming cut 0 bases from V and 5 bases from J; bases unmatched to any gene: 4. Germline values: CDR1 SGHVS, CDR2 FQNEAQ. The CDR3 DNA, read in part, is TGTGCCAGCAGCTTAGCGACAGGGTGGGACGAG. Translation: CASSLATGWDE. The entire CDR3 is CASSLATGWDEQYF.

Comment on this clone: The read gets to within 3 residues of the CDR3 end, and the germline J gene fills in the rest. The chain carries TRBV6-2 or TRBV6-3 and TRBJ2-7; D gene unclear. V was cut by 2 bases and J by 3 bases, with 5 bases left in between. CDR1 is MNHEY and CDR2 is SVGEGT in the germline V gene. The CDR3 runs to 12 residues. The sequenced CDR3 bases are TGTGCCAGCAGTTACAACTTCTACGAG. This sequence encodes CASSYNFYE. The CDR3 reads in full as CASSYNFYEQYF.

With regard to this clone: Read data end 3 residues before the CDR3 end; the end is taken from the germline J gene. The chain recombines TRBV5-6 with TRBJ1-1; D is perhaps TRBD1 (6 bases). The CDR3 length is 13 residues. The V end lost 4 bases, the J end lost 1 base, and 8 bases lay between the germline ends. Per the germline V gene, CDR1 is SGHDT and CDR2 is YYEEEE. CDR3: CASSTGQNTEAFF. The sequenced CDR3 bases are TGTGCCAGCAGCACGGGACAGAACACTGAA.

With regard to this clone: The missing CDR3 end, 3 residues past where the read stops, is filled in from the germline J gene. This chain links TRBV29-1 with TRBJ2-4; TRBD2 matches at 8 bases. Looked up from germline, CDR1 is SQVTM and CDR2 is ANQGSEA. This CDR3 spans 11 amino acids. The CDR3 sequence: CSAAGGMVQYF. The covered CDR3 bases are TGCAGCGCCGCGGGGGGTATGGTT.

Concerning this clone itself: From the germline J gene comes the end of the CDR3, since the read stops 3 residues before it. This chain links TRBV12-3 or TRBV12-4 with TRBJ1-1, with D maybe TRBD1 (6 bases). The CDR3 has 13 amino acids. Trimming pared 8 bases from V and 4 bases from J, leaving 14 bases between. The part of the CDR3 DNA that was read is TGTGCCAGCGGGTCAGGGGCCGCCACTGAA. The encoded protein is CASGSGAATE. The CDR3, in full, reads CASGSGAATEAFF.

On this clone: From the germline J gene comes the end of the CDR3, since the read stops 3 residues before it. The chain combines TRBV7-9 with TRBJ1-1; D gene ambiguous. Germline V lookup: CDR1 SEHNR, CDR2 FQNEAQ (reference sequence). This CDR3 region has 15 residues. V lost 1 base to trimming and J lost 2 bases, with 11 bases between them. Partial CDR3 DNA: TGTGCCAGCAGCTTAGTCCCACAGACAAACACTGAA. It specifies CASSLVPQTNTE. The full CDR3 protein is CASSLVPQTNTEAFF.

A note on this clone: Read data end 3 residues before the CDR3 end; the end is taken from the germline J gene. The chain is built from TRBV19 and TRBJ2-7; weak D call: TRBD1 (5 bases). With 4 bases removed from V and 2 bases from J, the gap between germline ends came to 12 bases. Germline CDR1 and CDR2: LNHDA and SQIVND (reference sequence). This CDR3 spans 14 amino acids. CDR3 sequence reads: CASSNPGPAYEQYF. The CDR3 bases that were read are TGTGCCAGTAGTAATCCAGGGCCGGCCTACGAG.

Regarding this clone: The CDR3 end falls 3 residues outside the read, so it is completed with the germline J gene. Distinct nucleotide sequences in the sample also encode this CDR3. V and J are TRBV28 and TRBJ1-2, with a tentative D call TRBD1 (5 bases). Deletions cut 6 bases from V and 2 bases from J, with 13 bases between. CDR1 MDHEN and CDR2 SYDVKM come from the germline V gene. This CDR3 has 14 amino acids. CDR3: CASSLGQGNYGYTF. The part of the CDR3 DNA that was read is TGTGCCAGCAGCCTCGGGCAGGGAAACTATGGC.

With regard to this clone: Read coverage stops 3 residues before the CDR3 terminus; the germline J gene supplies the remainder. The genes are TRBV7-9 and TRBJ1-4, with 10 nucleotides matching TRBD1. V lost 5 bases and J lost 3; bases outside the gene matches: 3. CDR3 length: 15 residues. Germline assignment: CDR1 SEHNR and CDR2 FQNEAQ (reference sequence). The CDR3 DNA, read in part, is TGTGCCAGCAGCCAGACAGGGGGCTCTAATGAAAAA. Protein: CASSQTGGSNEK. In full, the CDR3 reads CASSQTGGSNEKLFF.

On this clone: From the germline J gene comes the end of the CDR3, since the read stops 3 residues before it. V usage is TRBV5-1 and J usage is TRBJ2-1; TRBD2 matches 7 bases. V was clipped by 1 base and J by 4 bases; unmatched bases: 5. This CDR3 has 15 amino acids. Germline-derived CDR1 and CDR2 are SGHRS and YFSETQ. The CDR3 reads CASSLRSSGYNEQFF. The sequenced CDR3 bases are TGCGCCAGCAGCTTGCGGTCTAGCGGATACAATGAG.

With regard to this clone: The CDR3 end falls 3 residues outside the read, so it is completed with the germline J gene. The chain has TRBV5-6 and TRBJ2-7, with a possible D match to TRBD2 (6 bases). Trimming left V 4 bases short and J 2 bases short, with 10 bases between. Germline-derived CDR1 and CDR2 are SGHDT and YYEEEE. The CDR3 totals 13 residues. The DNA read from the CDR3 is TGTGCCAGCAGCAGCGGAGGGCCCTACGAG. As protein: CASSSGGPYE. The entire CDR3 sequence reads CASSSGGPYEQYF.

About this clone: The sequenced fragment ends 3 residues before the CDR3 boundary, so the rest is inferred from the germline J gene. The rearrangement uses TRBV18 and TRBJ2-3; D may be TRBD1 (5 bases). V was cut by 2 bases and J by 2 bases, with 20 bases left in between. The CDR3 has 18 amino acids. The V gene's germline CDR1 is KGHSH and CDR2 LQKENI. CDR3 DNA, as far as it was read: TGTGCCAGCTCACCATCGTTTAAGGGGCCGAGTGACACAGATACG. This gives the protein CASSPSFKGPSDTDT. From start to end, the CDR3 is CASSPSFKGPSDTDTQYF.

About this clone: The CDR3 is cut off 3 residues early in the read; its end comes from the germline J gene. The chain is built from TRBV29-1 and TRBJ1-4; D remains unclear. This CDR3 is 12 amino acids long. The V end was cut by 4 bases, the J end by 8 bases, with 11 bases between. CDR1 is SQVTM and CDR2 is ANQGSEA in the germline V gene. The CDR3: CSVVVPGEKLFF. The sequenced part of the CDR3 DNA is TGCAGCGTTGTGGTCCCGGGGGAAAAA. The variable domain in full, with the rest retrieved from reference TRBV29-1 and TRBJ1-4, is SAVISQKPSRDICQRGTSLTIQCQVDSQVTMMFWYRQQPGQSLTLIATANQGSEATYESGFVIDKFPISRPNLTFSTLTVSNMSPEDSSIYLCSVVVPGEKLFFGSGTQLSVL.

With respect to this clone: The missing CDR3 end, 3 residues past where the read stops, is filled in from the germline J gene. This chain joins TRBV5-1 and TRBJ2-4; TRBD1 might be the D (6 bases). The germline CDR1 and CDR2 sequences are SGHRS and YFSETQ. This CDR3 is 18 amino acids long. V lost 9 bases to trimming and J lost 0 bases, with 25 bases between them. CDR3 DNA (partial): TGCGCCACCGGACAGCAGATACTAGGTTGGGTAGCCAAAAACATT. Protein product: CATGQQILGWVAKNI. The complete CDR3 reads CATGQQILGWVAKNIQYF.

With regard to this clone: From the germline J gene comes the end of the CDR3, since the read stops 3 residues before it. The chain uses TRBV6-2 or TRBV6-3 and TRBJ2-1, with 11 positions matching TRBD2. J gave up 6 bases and V 2 bases, and 3 bases lay outside the gene matches. CDR1 is MNHEY and CDR2 is SVGEGT in the germline V gene. This CDR3 has 15 residues. CDR3 DNA, as far as it was read: TGTGCCAGCAGTTACCGTAGCGGGAGGGGCAATGAG. It encodes CASSYRSGRGNE. The entire CDR3 is CASSYRSGRGNEQFF.

Comment on this clone: The read is 3 residues too short to cover the CDR3 end, so that end is filled in from the germline J gene. The chain uses TRBV5-1 and TRBJ2-2, with 7 bases aligning to TRBD2. This CDR3 comprises 14 residues. From germline, CDR1 is SGHRS and CDR2 YFSETQ. J lost 5 bases, V lost 0 bases, and 1 base had no gene match. CDR3 DNA, as far as it was read: TGCGCCAGCAGCTTGGCCGGGGGGACCGGGGAG. It is translated as CASSLAGGTGE. The whole CDR3 is CASSLAGGTGELFF.